This paragraph covers one T cell receptor beta chain sequence. The J segment lost 1 base and the V segment lost 5 bases, leaving 10 bases of the junction unmatched. This CDR3 has 18 amino acids. Per germline, CDR1 LNHDA and CDR2 SQIVND (reference sequence). This specimen comes from a study of shared clonotypes between healthy human individuals. The authors ran the assay at deep level. Here immunoSEQ multiplex PCR was the method, and the copy in TCRdb shows in-frame clones only, minus some. The sample lists about 480,000 clones, 60% to 80% occurring once. Recent vaccinations or acute infections were absent in the healthy HIV-negative adult donors. Unsorted samples drew genomic DNA from 85 million to 90 million PBMCs.

Sequenced input: PBMCs. The sequence was collected from a woman aged 40 to 55 in good health. Some clones in this sample may be carry-over from other donors' samples. V and J are TRBV19 and TRBJ1-5; TRBD1 matches 11 bases. The DNA for the CDR3 is TGTGCCAGTAGTCCACACCCCGGACAGGGGGCAAGCAATCAGCCCCAGCATTTT. It translates to CASSPHPGQGASNQPQHF.